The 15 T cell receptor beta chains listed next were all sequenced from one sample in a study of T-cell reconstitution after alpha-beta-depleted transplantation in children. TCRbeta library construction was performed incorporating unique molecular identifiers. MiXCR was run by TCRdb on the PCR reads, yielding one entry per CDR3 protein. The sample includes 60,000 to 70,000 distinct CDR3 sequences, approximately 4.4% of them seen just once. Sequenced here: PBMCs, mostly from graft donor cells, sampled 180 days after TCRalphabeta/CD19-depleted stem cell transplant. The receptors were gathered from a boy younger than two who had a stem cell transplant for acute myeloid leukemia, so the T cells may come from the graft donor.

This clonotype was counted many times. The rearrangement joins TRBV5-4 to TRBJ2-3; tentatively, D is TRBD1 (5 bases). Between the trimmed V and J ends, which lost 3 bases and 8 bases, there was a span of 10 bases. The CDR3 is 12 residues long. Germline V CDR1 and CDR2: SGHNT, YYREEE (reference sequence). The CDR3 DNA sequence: TGTGCCAGCAGCTCCGACAGCCCTACGCAGTATTTT. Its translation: CASSSDSPTQYF.

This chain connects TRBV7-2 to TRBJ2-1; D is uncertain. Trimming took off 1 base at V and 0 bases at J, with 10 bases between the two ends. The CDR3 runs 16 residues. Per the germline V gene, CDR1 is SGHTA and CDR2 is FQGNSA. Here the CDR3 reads CASSLEYGLSYNEQFF. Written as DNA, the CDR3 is TGTGCCAGCAGCTTAGAATACGGTCTCTCCTACAATGAGCAGTTCTTC.

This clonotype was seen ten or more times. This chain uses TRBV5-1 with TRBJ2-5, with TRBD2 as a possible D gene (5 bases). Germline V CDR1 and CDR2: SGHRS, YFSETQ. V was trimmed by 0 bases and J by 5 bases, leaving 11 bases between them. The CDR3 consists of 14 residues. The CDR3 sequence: CASSLVGLFETQYF. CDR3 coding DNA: TGCGCCAGCAGCTTGGTTGGACTCTTTGAGACCCAGTACTTC.

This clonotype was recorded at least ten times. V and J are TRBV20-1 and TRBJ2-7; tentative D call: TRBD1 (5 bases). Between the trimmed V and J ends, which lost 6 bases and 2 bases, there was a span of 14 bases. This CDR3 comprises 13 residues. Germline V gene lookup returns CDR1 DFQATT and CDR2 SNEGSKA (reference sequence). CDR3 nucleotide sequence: TGCAGTGCCGAACCTAGACAGCCCTACGAGCAGTACGTC. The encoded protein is CSAEPRQPYEQYV.

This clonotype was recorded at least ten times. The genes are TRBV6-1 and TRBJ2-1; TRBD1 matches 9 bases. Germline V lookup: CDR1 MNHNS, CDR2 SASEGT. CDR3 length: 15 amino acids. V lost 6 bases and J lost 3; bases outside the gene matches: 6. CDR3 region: CASSTTGGGYNEQFF. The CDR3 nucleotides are TGTGCCAGCAGCACGACAGGGGGGGGCTACAATGAGCAGTTCTTC.

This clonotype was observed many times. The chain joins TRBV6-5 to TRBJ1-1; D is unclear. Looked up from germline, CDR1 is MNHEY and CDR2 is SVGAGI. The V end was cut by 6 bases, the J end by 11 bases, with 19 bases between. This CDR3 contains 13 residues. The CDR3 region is CASSSGPRSSAFF. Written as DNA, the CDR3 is TGTGCCAGCAGCTCGGGTCCTCGGAGTTCTGCTTTCTTT.

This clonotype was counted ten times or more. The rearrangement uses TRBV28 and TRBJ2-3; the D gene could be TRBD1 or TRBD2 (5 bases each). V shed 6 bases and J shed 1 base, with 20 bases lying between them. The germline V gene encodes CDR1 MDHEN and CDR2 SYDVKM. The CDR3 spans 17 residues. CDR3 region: CASSLSFGGRRTDTQYF. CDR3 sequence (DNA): TGTGCCAGCAGCCTTAGTTTTGGGGGACGGCGCACAGATACGCAGTATTTT.

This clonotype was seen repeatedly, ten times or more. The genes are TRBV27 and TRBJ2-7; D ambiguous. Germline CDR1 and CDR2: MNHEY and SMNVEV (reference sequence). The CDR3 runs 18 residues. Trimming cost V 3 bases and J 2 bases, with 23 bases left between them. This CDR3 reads CASSFPLTLGSGAYEQYV. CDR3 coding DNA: TGTGCCAGCAGTTTTCCTCTTACTCTTGGGTCAGGAGCCTACGAGCAGTACGTC.

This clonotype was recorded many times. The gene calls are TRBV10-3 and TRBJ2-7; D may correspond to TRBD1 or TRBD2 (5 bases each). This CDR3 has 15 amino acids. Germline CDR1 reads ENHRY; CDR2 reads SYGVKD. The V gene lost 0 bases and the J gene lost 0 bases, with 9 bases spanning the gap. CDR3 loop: CAISESQGRSYEQYF. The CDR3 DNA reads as TGTGCCATCAGTGAGTCCCAGGGACGCTCCTACGAGCAGTACTTC.

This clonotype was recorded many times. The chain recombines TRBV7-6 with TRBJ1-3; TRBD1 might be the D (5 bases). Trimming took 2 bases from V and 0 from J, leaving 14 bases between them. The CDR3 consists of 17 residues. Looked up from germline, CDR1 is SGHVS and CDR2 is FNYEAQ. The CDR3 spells CASSLMGRGPSGNTIYF. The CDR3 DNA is TGTGCCAGCAGCTTAATGGGGCGGGGCCCCTCTGGAAACACCATATATTTT. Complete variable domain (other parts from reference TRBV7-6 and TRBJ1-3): GAGVSQSPRYKVTKRGQDVALRCDPISGHVSLYWYRQALGQGPEFLTYFNYEAQQDKSGLPNDRFSAERPEGSISTLTIQRTEQRDSAMYRCASSLMGRGPSGNTIYFGEGSWLTVV.

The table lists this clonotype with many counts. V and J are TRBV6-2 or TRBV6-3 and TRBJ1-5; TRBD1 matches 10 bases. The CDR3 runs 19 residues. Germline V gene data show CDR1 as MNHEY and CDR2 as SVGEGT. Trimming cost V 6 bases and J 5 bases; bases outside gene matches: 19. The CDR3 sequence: CASRSERGQGPRIDQPQHF. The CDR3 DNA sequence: TGTGCCAGCAGATCCGAGAGGGGACAGGGGCCGCGTATCGATCAGCCCCAGCATTTT.

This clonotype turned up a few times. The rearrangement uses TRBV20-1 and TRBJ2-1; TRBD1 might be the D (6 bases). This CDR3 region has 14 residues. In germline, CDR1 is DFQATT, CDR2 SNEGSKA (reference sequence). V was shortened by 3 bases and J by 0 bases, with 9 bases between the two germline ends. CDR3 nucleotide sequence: TGCAGTGCTAGCCGGACAGTCTCCTACAATGAGCAGTTCTTC. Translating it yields CSASRTVSYNEQFF.

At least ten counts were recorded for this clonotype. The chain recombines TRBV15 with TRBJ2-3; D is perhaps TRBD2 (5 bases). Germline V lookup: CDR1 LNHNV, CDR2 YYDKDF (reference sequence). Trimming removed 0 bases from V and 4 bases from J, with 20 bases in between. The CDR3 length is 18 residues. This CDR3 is CATSRDPTIPLAADTQYF. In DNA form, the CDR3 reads TGTGCCACCAGCAGAGATCCGACTATACCCCTGGCCGCAGATACGCAGTATTTT.

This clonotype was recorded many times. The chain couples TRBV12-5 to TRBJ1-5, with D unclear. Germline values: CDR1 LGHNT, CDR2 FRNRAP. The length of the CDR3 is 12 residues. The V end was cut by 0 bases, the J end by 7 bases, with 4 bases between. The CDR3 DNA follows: TGTGCTAGTGGTTTGGTACAACAGCCCCAGCATTTT. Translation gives CASGLVQQPQHF.

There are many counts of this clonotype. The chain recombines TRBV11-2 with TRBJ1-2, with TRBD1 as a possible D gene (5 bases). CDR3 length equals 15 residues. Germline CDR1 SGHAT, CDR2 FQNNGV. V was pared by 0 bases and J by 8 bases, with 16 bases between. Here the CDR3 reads CASSLELVGGDGYTF. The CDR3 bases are TGTGCCAGCAGCTTAGAGCTGGTTGGGGGGGACGGCTACACCTTC.